The rows below give T cell receptor beta chains drawn from one sample of a study of CD8 T cells in Susac syndrome. TCRdb fed the immunoSEQ multiplex PCR reads into MiXCR, producing one record per CDR3 protein. The top ten hold around 0.16% of the sample, which has 210,000 or so distinct CDR3 sequences, approximately 94% seen once. Sequenced input: CD4+ T cells from PBMCs. These TCRs come from a human donor with Susac syndrome. The conserved cysteine and the conserved F or W are not part of the CDR3 here.

CDR3 protein	V gene	J gene
ASRVQGEGWYGYT	TRBV12-3/TRBV12-4	TRBJ1-2
ASSPEWATGDTEAF	TRBV5-4	TRBJ1-1
ASSWEGEAYGYT	TRBV5-1	TRBJ1-2
ASSPNPGQGNNSPLH	TRBV5-1	TRBJ1-6
ASTGDFNEQF	TRBV5-6	TRBJ2-1
AIKMGRPQH	TRBV10-3	TRBJ1-5
ASSSVQTGKNEQF	TRBV7-3	TRBJ2-1
AWSYDGDEQY	TRBV30	TRBJ2-7
ASSSLSSYEQY	TRBV27	TRBJ2-7
AVSAGDEQF	TRBV6-5	TRBJ2-1
ASRSSGTNTGELF	TRBV5-4	TRBJ2-2
ATSRDGPGQEYTDTQY	TRBV15	TRBJ2-3
ASRSSSGGWDTQY	TRBV2	TRBJ2-3
ASSVGREETQY	TRBV9	TRBJ2-5
ASSQGRTGGDYGYT	TRBV3-1	TRBJ1-2
SARGPTTEAYEQY	TRBV20-1	TRBJ2-7
ASHPLGQRSSEAF	TRBV27	TRBJ1-1
SVRDIYSYEQY	TRBV29-1	TRBJ2-7
ASSQTGTEYGYT	TRBV4-3	TRBJ1-2